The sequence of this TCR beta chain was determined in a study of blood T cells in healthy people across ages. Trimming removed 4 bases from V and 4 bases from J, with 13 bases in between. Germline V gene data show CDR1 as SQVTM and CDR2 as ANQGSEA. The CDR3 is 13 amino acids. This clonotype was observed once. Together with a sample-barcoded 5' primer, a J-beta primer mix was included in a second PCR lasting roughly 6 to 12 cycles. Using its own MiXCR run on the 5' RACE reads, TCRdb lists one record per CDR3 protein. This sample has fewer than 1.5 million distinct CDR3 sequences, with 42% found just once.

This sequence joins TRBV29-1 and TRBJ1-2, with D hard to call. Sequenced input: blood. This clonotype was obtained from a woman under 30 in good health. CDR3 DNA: TGCAGCGTTGGAGATCGAGGCATCTATGGCTACACCTTC. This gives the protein CSVGDRGIYGYTF.